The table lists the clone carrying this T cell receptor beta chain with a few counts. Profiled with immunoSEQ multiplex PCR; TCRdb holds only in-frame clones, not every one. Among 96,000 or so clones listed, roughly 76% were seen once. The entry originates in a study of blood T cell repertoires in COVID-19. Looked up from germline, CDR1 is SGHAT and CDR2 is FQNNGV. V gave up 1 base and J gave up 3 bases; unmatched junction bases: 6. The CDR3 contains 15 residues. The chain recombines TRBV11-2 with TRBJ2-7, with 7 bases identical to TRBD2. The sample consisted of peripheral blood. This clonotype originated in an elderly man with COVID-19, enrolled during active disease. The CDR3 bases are TGTGCCAGCAGCTTAGCAGCTAGCGGTCTCTACGAGCAGTACTTC. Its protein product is CASSLAASGLYEQYF.